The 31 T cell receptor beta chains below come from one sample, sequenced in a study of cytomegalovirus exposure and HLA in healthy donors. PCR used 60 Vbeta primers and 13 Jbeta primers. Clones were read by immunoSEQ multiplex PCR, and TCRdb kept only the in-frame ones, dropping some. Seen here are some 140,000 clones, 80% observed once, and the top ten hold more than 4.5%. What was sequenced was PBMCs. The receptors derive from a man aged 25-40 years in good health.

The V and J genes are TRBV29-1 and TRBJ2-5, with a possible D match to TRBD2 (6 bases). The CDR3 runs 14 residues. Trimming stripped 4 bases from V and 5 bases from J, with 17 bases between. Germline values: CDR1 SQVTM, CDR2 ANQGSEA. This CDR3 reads CSVVSGVNWETQYF. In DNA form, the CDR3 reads TGCAGCGTTGTATCGGGAGTAAATTGGGAGACCCAGTACTTC.

As DNA, the CDR3 is TGTGCCAGCAGCACGCAGGGGGGAGGCACTGAAGCTTTCTTT. Translating it yields CASSTQGGGTEAFF. The J gene is TRBJ1-1, the V gene TRBV7-8; TRBD1 aligns across 7 bases. The CDR3 sequence is 14 residues long. V was pared by 5 bases and J by 4 bases, with 7 bases of the junction left unmatched. Looked up from germline, CDR1 is SGHVS and CDR2 is FQNEAQ. Together with reference TRBV7-8 and TRBJ1-1, the CDR3 gives the full variable domain: GAGVSQSPRYKVAKRGQDVALRCDPISGHVSLFWYQQALGQGPEFLTYFQNEAQLDKSGLPSDRFFAERPEGSVSTLKIQRTQQEDSAVYLCASSTQGGGTEAFFGQGTRLTVV.

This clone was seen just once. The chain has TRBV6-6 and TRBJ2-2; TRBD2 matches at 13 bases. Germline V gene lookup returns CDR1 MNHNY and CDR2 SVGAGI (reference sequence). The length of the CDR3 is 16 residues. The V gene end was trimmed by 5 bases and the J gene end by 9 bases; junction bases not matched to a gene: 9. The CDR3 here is CASSPGTSGNQRELFF. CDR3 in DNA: TGTGCCAGCAGTCCCGGGACTAGCGGGAACCAGCGGGAGCTGTTTTTT.

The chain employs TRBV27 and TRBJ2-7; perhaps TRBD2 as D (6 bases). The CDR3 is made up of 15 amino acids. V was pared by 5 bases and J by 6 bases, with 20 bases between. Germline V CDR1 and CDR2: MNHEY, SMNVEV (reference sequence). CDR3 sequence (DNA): TGTGCCAGCAGTCAGTTGGGGCTTAGGAGGGGCGAGCAGTACTTC. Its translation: CASSQLGLRRGEQYF.

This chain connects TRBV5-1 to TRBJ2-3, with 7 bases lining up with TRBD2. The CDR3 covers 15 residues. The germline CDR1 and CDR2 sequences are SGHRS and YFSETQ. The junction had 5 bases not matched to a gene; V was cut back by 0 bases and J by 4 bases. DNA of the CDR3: TGCGCCAGCAGCTTGGGGGCGGGAGCCCCAGATACGCAGTATTTT. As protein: CASSLGAGAPDTQYF. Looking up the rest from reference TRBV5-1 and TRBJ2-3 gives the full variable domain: KAGVTQTPRYLIKTRGQQVTLSCSPISGHRSVSWYQQTPGQGLQFLFEYFSETQRNKGNFPGRFSGRQFSNSRSEMNVSTLELGDSALYLCASSLGAGAPDTQYFGPGTRLTVL.

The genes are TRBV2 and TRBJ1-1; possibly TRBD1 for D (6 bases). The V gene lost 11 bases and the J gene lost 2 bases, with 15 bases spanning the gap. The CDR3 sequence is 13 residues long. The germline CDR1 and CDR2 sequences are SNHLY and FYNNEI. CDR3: CAGNRDTNTEAFF. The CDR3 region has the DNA TGTGCCGGCAACCGGGACACAAACACTGAAGCTTTCTTT.

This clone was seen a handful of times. CDR3 DNA sequence: TGTGCCAGCAGCCCTCCAGGCCCAAGCTCCTACGAGCAGTACTTC. Its protein product is CASSPPGPSSYEQYF. This sequence joins TRBV7-9 and TRBJ2-7; D call uncertain. V was clipped by 5 bases and J by 0 bases, with 14 bases between them. This CDR3 has 15 amino acids. Germline CDR1 SEHNR, CDR2 FQNEAQ (reference sequence).

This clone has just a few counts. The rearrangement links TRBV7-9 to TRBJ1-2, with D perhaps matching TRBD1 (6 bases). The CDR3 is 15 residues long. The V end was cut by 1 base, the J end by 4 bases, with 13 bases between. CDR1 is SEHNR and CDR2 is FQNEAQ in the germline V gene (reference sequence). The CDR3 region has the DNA TGTGCCAGCAGCTTAGAGGCACAGGGAATCTATGGCTACACCTTC. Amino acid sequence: CASSLEAQGIYGYTF.

The CDR3 here is CASSRVDTEAFF. CDR3 DNA: TGTGCCAGCAGCCGGGTTGACACTGAAGCTTTCTTT. The gene calls are TRBV7-9 and TRBJ1-1; D not resolved. The CDR3 covers 12 residues. V was pared by 5 bases and J by 3 bases, with 7 bases between. Per the germline V gene, CDR1 is SEHNR and CDR2 is FQNEAQ (reference sequence).

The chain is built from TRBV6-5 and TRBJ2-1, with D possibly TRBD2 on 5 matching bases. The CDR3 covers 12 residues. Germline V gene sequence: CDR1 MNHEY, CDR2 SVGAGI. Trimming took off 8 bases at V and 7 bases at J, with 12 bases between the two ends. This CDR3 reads CASHGRRNEQFF. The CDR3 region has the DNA TGTGCCAGCCACGGTAGGAGGAATGAGCAGTTCTTC.

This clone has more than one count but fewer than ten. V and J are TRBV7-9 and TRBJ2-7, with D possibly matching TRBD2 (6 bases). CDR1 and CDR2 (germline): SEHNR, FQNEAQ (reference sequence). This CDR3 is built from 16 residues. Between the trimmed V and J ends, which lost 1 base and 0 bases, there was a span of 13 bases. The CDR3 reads CASSLEEGLGSYEQYF. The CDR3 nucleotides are TGTGCCAGCAGCTTAGAGGAGGGGCTGGGCTCCTACGAGCAGTACTTC.

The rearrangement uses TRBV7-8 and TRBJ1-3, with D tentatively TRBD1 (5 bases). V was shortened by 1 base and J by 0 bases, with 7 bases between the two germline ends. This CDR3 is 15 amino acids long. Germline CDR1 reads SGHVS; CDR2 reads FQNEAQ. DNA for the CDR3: TGTGCCAGCAGCTTAGACAGGAGCTCTGGAAACACCATATATTTT. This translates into CASSLDRSSGNTIYF.

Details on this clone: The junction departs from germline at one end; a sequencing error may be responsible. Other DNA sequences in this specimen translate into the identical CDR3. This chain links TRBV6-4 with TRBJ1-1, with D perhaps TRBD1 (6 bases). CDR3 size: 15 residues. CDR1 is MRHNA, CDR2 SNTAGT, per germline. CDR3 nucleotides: TGTGCCAGCAGCCGGGACATTTTATCCACCACTGAGGCTTTCTTT. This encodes CASSRDILSTTEAFF.

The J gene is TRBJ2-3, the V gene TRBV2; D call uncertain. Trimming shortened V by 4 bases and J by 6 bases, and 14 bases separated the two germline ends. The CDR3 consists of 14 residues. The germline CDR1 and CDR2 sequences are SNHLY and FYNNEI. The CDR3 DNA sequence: TGTGCCAGCAGTGGCTCGAGACTGGCGGATACGCAGTATTTT. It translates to CASSGSRLADTQYF. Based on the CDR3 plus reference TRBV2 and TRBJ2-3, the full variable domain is EPEVTQTPSHQVTQMGQEVILRCVPISNHLYFYWYRQILGQKVEFLVSFYNNEISEKSEIFDDQFSVERPDGSNFTLKIRSTKLEDSAMYFCASSGSRLADTQYFGPGTRLTVL.

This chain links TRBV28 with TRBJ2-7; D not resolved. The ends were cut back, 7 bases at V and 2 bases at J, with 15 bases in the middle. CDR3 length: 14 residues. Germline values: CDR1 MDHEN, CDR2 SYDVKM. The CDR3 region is CASTYSSAPYEQYF. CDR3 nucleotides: TGTGCCAGCACCTACTCTAGTGCCCCCTACGAGCAGTACTTC.

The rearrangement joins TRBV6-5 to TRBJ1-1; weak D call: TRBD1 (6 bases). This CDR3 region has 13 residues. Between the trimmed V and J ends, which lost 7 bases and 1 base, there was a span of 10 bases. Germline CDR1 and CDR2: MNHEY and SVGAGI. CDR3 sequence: CASNQDRNTEAFF. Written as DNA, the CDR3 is TGTGCCAGCAACCAGGACAGGAACACTGAAGCTTTCTTT.

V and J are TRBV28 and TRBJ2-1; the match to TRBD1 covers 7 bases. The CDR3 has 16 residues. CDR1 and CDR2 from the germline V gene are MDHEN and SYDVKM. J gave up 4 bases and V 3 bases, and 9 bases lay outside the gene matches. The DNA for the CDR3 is TGTGCCAGCAGTTTTCCGACAGGGATAGGATACAATGAGCAGTTCTTC. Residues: CASSFPTGIGYNEQFF.

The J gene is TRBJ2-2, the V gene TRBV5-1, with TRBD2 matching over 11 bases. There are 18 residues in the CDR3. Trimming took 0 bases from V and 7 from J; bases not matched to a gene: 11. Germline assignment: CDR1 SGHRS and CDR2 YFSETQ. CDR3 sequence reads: CASSLAFSGRAESGELFF. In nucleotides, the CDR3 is TGCGCCAGCAGCTTGGCCTTTAGCGGGAGGGCCGAAAGCGGGGAGCTGTTTTTT. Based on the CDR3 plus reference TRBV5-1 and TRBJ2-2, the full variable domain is KAGVTQTPRYLIKTRGQQVTLSCSPISGHRSVSWYQQTPGQGLQFLFEYFSETQRNKGNFPGRFSGRQFSNSRSEMNVSTLELGDSALYLCASSLAFSGRAESGELFFGEGSRLTVL.

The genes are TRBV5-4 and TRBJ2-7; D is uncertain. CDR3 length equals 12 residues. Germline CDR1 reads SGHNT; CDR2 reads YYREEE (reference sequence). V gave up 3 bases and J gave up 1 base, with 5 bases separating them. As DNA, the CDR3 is TGTGCCAGCAGCTCCGGGTCCTACGAGCAGTACTTC. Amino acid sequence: CASSSGSYEQYF.

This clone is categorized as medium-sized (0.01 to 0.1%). CDR3 region: CASRLGPGELFF. As DNA, the CDR3 is TGCGCCAGCCGACTAGGCCCCGGGGAGCTGTTTTTT. The V call is TRBV5-1, the J call TRBJ2-2, with D tentatively TRBD2 (6 bases). This CDR3 contains 12 residues. Looked up from germline, CDR1 is SGHRS and CDR2 is YFSETQ. Trimming took off 7 bases at V and 6 bases at J, with 10 bases between the two ends.

Here the CDR3 DNA reads TGTGCCAGCAGCCAGCTGCCCGGGGAGGCGGGAGATACGCAGTATTTT. This codes for CASSQLPGEAGDTQYF. The chain couples TRBV7-6 to TRBJ2-3, with D perhaps TRBD2 (6 bases). The V end was cut by 5 bases, the J end by 5 bases, with 20 bases between. CDR3 length: 16 amino acids. Per the germline V gene, CDR1 is SGHVS and CDR2 is FNYEAQ.

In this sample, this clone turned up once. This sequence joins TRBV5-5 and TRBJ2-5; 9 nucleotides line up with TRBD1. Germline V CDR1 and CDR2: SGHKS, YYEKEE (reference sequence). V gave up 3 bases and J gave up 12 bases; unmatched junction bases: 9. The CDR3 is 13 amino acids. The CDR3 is CASSSWTGDWEYF. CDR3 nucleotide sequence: TGTGCCAGCAGCTCCTGGACAGGGGACTGGGAGTACTTC.

CDR3 bases: TGTGCCAGCAAGGAGGAGTTTTCCTATGGCTACACCTTC. Its translation: CASKEEFSYGYTF. The V gene is TRBV2, the J gene TRBJ1-2; D remains unclear. The CDR3 is made up of 13 amino acids. Trimming left V 7 bases short and J 4 bases short, with 13 bases between. CDR1 SNHLY and CDR2 FYNNEI come from the germline V gene.

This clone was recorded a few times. This CDR3 is CASSLSGTTGELFF. The CDR3, as DNA: TGTGCCAGCAGCTTAAGCGGGACCACCGGGGAGCTGTTTTTT. This chain links TRBV7-3 with TRBJ2-2, with TRBD2 as a possible D gene (6 bases). The CDR3 extends over 14 amino acids. V dropped 1 base and J dropped 4 bases, with 7 bases sitting between them. The germline CDR1 and CDR2 sequences are SGHTA and FQGTGA.

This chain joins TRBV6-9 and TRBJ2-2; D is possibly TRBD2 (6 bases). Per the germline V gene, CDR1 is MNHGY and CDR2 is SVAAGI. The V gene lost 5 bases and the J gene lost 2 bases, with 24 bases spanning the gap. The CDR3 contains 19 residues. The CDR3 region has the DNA TGTGCCAGCAGTCCCGTCCCCGGACGGAGGGACTTCAACACCGGGGAGCTGTTTTTT. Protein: CASSPVPGRRDFNTGELFF.

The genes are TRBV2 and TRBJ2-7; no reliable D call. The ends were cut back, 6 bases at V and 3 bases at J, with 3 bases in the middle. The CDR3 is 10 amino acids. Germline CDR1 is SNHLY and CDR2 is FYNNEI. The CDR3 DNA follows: TGTGCCAGCAGCCTCTACGAGCAGTACTTC. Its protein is CASSLYEQYF.

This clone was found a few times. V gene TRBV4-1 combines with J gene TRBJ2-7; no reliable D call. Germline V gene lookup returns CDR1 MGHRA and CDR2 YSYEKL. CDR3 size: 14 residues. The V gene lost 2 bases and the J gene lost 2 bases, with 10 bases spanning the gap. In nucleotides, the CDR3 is TGCGCCAGCAGCCAAATACCACTAACCTACGAGCAGTACTTC. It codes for CASSQIPLTYEQYF.

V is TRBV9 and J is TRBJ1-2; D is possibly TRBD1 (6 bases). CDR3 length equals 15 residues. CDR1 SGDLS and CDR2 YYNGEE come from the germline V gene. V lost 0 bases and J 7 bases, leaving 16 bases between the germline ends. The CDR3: CASSVGGGPISGYTF. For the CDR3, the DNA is TGTGCCAGCAGCGTAGGGGGGGGGCCTATCTCTGGCTACACCTTC.

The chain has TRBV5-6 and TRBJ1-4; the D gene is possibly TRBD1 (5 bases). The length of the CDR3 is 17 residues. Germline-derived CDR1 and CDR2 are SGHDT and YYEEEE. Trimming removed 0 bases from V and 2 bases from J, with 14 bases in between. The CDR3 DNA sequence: TGTGCCAGCAGCTTGGGAACAGGTTATGGGACTAATGAAAAACTGTTTTTT. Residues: CASSLGTGYGTNEKLFF.

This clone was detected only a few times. The CDR3 protein is CASSLGGAGGLLNEQFF. The CDR3 DNA sequence: TGCGCCAGCAGCTTGGGGGGAGCGGGAGGGCTATTGAATGAGCAGTTCTTC. The chain couples TRBV5-1 to TRBJ2-1; 10 bases map to TRBD2. V lost 0 bases, J lost 7 bases, and 10 bases stayed unmatched. Germline V gene data show CDR1 as SGHRS and CDR2 as YFSETQ. The CDR3 spans 17 residues.

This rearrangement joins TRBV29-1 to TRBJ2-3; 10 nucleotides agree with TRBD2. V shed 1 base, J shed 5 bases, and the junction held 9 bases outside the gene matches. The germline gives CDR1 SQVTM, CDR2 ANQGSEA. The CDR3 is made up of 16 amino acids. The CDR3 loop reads CSVEASSGSGVDTQYF. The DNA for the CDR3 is TGCAGCGTTGAAGCCTCTAGCGGGAGTGGGGTAGATACGCAGTATTTT.